This entry lists 28 T cell receptor beta chains sequenced from one sample in a study of T cell responses to AZD1222 COVID-19 vaccine. The repertoire was sequenced with immunoSEQ multiplex PCR; TCRdb's copy has only in-frame clones and lacks some. The sample carries some 200,000 clones, 80% to 95% recorded once. The material was peripheral blood, obtained on day 0 of AZD1222 vaccination. The receptors were gathered from an adult in good health.

This chain uses TRBV28 with TRBJ1-6, with D uncertain. Trimming left V 4 bases short and J 5 bases short, with 0 bases between. Germline values: CDR1 MDHEN, CDR2 SYDVKM. CDR3 length: 11 residues. Written as DNA, the CDR3 is TGTGCCAGCAGTTATAATTCACCCCTCCACTTT. It encodes CASSYNSPLHF.

DNA for the CDR3: TGTGCCACCAGCAGAGGGTCAACCCCCATCGAGACCCAGTACTTC. It codes for CATSRGSTPIETQYF. The rearrangement links TRBV15 to TRBJ2-5; unclear D gene. The ends were cut back, 1 base at V and 5 bases at J, with 14 bases in the middle. Germline-derived CDR1 and CDR2 are LNHNV and YYDKDF (reference sequence). The CDR3 has 15 amino acids.

J is TRBJ1-1 and V is TRBV28; D remains ambiguous. CDR3 length equals 14 residues. The germline gives CDR1 MDHEN, CDR2 SYDVKM. V lost 6 bases and J 2 bases, leaving 13 bases between the germline ends. In nucleotides, the CDR3 is TGTGCCAGCAGCCGATACCGGGGAAACACTGAAGCTTTCTTT. As protein: CASSRYRGNTEAFF.

The gene calls are TRBV5-6 and TRBJ2-5; D may be TRBD2 (6 bases). This CDR3 has 17 residues. Germline V gives CDR1 SGHDT, CDR2 YYEEEE. The germline V and J ends were trimmed by 0 bases and 1 base, with 16 bases remaining between them. CDR3 amino acids: CASSLGPLVAVQETQYF. For the CDR3, the DNA is TGTGCCAGCAGCTTGGGCCCTCTGGTAGCGGTCCAAGAGACCCAGTACTTC.

V and J are TRBV7-9 and TRBJ2-7; TRBD2 aligns across 10 bases. The germline V gene has CDR1 SEHNR and CDR2 FQNEAQ (reference sequence). The CDR3 sequence is 15 residues long. J gave up 1 base and V 6 bases, and 6 bases lay outside the gene matches. CDR3 sequence (DNA): TGTGCCAGCAGTGGCAGCGGGAGGGGGTCCTACGAGCAGTACTTC. Residues: CASSGSGRGSYEQYF.

The genes are TRBV19 and TRBJ2-2; TRBD1 might be the D (6 bases). The CDR3 has 17 residues. CDR1 is LNHDA and CDR2 is SQIVND in the germline V gene (reference sequence). V was clipped by 5 bases and J by 4 bases, with 20 bases between them. This CDR3 reads CASSGSRQGTGTGELFF. The CDR3 DNA sequence: TGTGCCAGTAGTGGGTCTCGGCAGGGGACCGGCACCGGGGAGCTGTTTTTT.

This chain connects TRBV13 to TRBJ1-1, with a weak D call TRBD1 (6 bases). Germline V gene sequence: CDR1 PRHDT, CDR2 FYEKMQ (reference sequence). The V end was cut by 4 bases, the J end by 2 bases, with 11 bases between. The CDR3 is 14 amino acids. The DNA of the CDR3 is TGTGCCAGCAGCTCCGGGACAAGCAACACTGAAGCTTTCTTT. Translating it yields CASSSGTSNTEAFF.

CDR3 loop: CATSREVSPQHF. CDR3 in DNA: TGTGCCACCAGCAGAGAAGTGTCGCCTCAGCATTTT. The J gene is TRBJ1-5, the V gene TRBV15, with D hard to call. This CDR3 region has 12 residues. The germline V gene has CDR1 LNHNV and CDR2 YYDKDF (reference sequence). V shed 0 bases and J shed 13 bases, with 10 bases lying between them.

The gene calls are TRBV12-3 or TRBV12-4 and TRBJ1-1; D is perhaps TRBD1 (6 bases). The CDR3 totals 13 residues. V gave up 6 bases and J gave up 11 bases, with 19 bases separating them. The CDR3 sequence is CASSPLRGPRAFF. The CDR3, as DNA: TGTGCCAGCAGCCCGCTGCGGGGGCCTAGGGCTTTCTTT.

This sequence joins TRBV24-1 and TRBJ2-3; D is ambiguous. The CDR3 is 12 amino acids. The ends were cut back, 4 bases at V and 0 bases at J, with 1 base in the middle. The germline V gene encodes CDR1 KGHDR and CDR2 SFDVKD. CDR3 in amino acids: CATSESTDTQYF. Written as DNA, the CDR3 is TGTGCCACCAGTGAAAGCACAGATACGCAGTATTTT.

This chain uses TRBV5-1 with TRBJ1-4; TRBD1 is a possible D gene (5 bases). Germline assignment: CDR1 SGHRS and CDR2 YFSETQ. V was pared by 0 bases and J by 2 bases, with 11 bases between. This CDR3 comprises 16 residues. CDR3 sequence: CASSLAGRGTNEKLFF. CDR3 in DNA: TGCGCCAGCAGCTTGGCCGGACGGGGGACTAATGAAAAACTGTTTTTT.

The chain recombines TRBV18 with TRBJ1-1, with a possible D match to TRBD1 (6 bases). The CDR3 has 15 amino acids. Trimming took 1 base from V and 0 from J, leaving 9 bases between them. Germline values: CDR1 KGHSH, CDR2 LQKENI. CDR3 in DNA: TGTGCCAGCTCACCACTGCAGGGGATGAACACTGAAGCTTTCTTT. Protein: CASSPLQGMNTEAFF.

This chain links TRBV6-6 with TRBJ1-6; D is perhaps TRBD1 (6 bases). There are 17 residues in the CDR3. Per the germline V gene, CDR1 is MNHNY and CDR2 is SVGAGI (reference sequence). V was pared by 5 bases and J by 4 bases, with 18 bases between. CDR3 protein: CASSPSPRGNYNSPLHF. CDR3 sequence (DNA): TGTGCCAGCAGTCCCTCTCCAAGGGGGAATTATAATTCACCCCTCCACTTT.

V gene TRBV27 combines with J gene TRBJ1-3; 8 positions match TRBD1. The CDR3 totals 15 residues. The V gene end was trimmed by 6 bases and the J gene end by 2 bases; junction bases not matched to a gene: 6. CDR1 and CDR2 from the germline V gene are MNHEY and SMNVEV (reference sequence). Written as DNA, the CDR3 is TGTGCCAGCAGCTCTTTGGACAGGGCTGGAAACACCATATATTTT. It yields the protein CASSSLDRAGNTIYF.

The chain joins TRBV27 to TRBJ2-1; the match to TRBD2 covers 7 bases. V was clipped by 8 bases and J by 5 bases; unmatched bases: 9. The CDR3 consists of 14 residues. CDR1 is MNHEY and CDR2 is SMNVEV in the germline V gene (reference sequence). The CDR3 loop is CASATGTTHNEQFF. Written as DNA, the CDR3 is TGTGCCAGCGCAACCGGGACTACGCACAATGAGCAGTTCTTC.

The chain has TRBV18 and TRBJ1-2, with 11 bases lining up with TRBD1. V gave up 5 bases and J gave up 1 base; unmatched junction bases: 3. CDR3 length: 15 residues. CDR1 and CDR2 from the germline V gene are KGHSH and LQKENI. The CDR3 is CASSTGTGGNYGYTF. In DNA, the CDR3 is TGTGCCAGCTCAACCGGGACAGGGGGTAACTATGGCTACACCTTC.

The chain has TRBV5-1 and TRBJ2-7; 16 bases align to TRBD2. Per the germline V gene, CDR1 is SGHRS and CDR2 is YFSETQ. V was clipped by 7 bases and J by 6 bases; unmatched bases: 7. The CDR3 is 15 amino acids. CDR3 region: CASGTSGRAEGEQYF. As DNA, the CDR3 is TGCGCCAGCGGGACTAGCGGGAGGGCTGAGGGCGAGCAGTACTTC.

The chain couples TRBV14 to TRBJ1-6; D not certain. Germline CDR1 SGHDN, CDR2 FVKESK. The CDR3 is 14 residues long. Trimming took 0 bases from V and 10 from J, leaving 10 bases between them. Written as DNA, the CDR3 is TGTGCCAGCAGCCAAGAGAGCGTGGTCTCACCCCTCCACTTT. Protein: CASSQESVVSPLHF.

The chain has TRBV11-2 and TRBJ2-1; D may be TRBD1 or TRBD2 (6 bases each). The CDR3 is 17 residues long. The germline V gene encodes CDR1 SGHAT and CDR2 FQNNGV. The V end was cut by 5 bases, the J end by 2 bases, with 19 bases between. The CDR3 protein is CASSAQGAGLPYNEQFF. The CDR3 nucleotides are TGTGCCAGCAGCGCACAGGGAGCGGGTCTTCCCTACAATGAGCAGTTCTTC.

The chain employs TRBV12-3 or TRBV12-4 and TRBJ1-1, with D uncertain. CDR3 size: 12 residues. Trimming pared 4 bases from V and 4 bases from J, leaving 7 bases between. CDR3 sequence reads: CASSYWGTEAFF. The DNA of the CDR3 is TGTGCCAGCAGTTACTGGGGCACTGAAGCTTTCTTT.

The V gene is TRBV25-1, the J gene TRBJ2-5; perhaps D is TRBD1 or TRBD2 (7 bases each). CDR3 size: 16 residues. CDR1 and CDR2 from the germline V gene are MGHDK and SYGVNS. The ends were cut back, 1 base at V and 9 bases at J, with 21 bases in the middle. In nucleotides, the CDR3 is TGTGCCAGCAGTGAATTCGGCAGGGGGGGCGGCGGGCCCCAGTACTTC. Its protein is CASSEFGRGGGGPQYF.

The chain recombines TRBV6-5 with TRBJ2-5; 13 bases map to TRBD2. CDR1 is MNHEY and CDR2 is SVGAGI in the germline V gene. Trimming cost V 8 bases and J 4 bases; bases outside gene matches: 4. The CDR3 consists of 14 residues. The CDR3 DNA follows: TGTGCCAGCGGGACTAGCGGGATCCGAGAGACCCAGTACTTC. Residues: CASGTSGIRETQYF.

The rearrangement links TRBV19 to TRBJ2-7; the match to TRBD1 covers 7 bases. V was pared by 3 bases and J by 0 bases, with 8 bases of the junction left unmatched. Germline V gene lookup returns CDR1 LNHDA and CDR2 SQIVND (reference sequence). The CDR3 spans 16 residues. In DNA form, the CDR3 reads TGTGCCAGTAGTATTCTTGGACAGGCTGGCTCCTACGAGCAGTACTTC. Residues: CASSILGQAGSYEQYF. Full variable domain (outside the CDR3, taken from reference TRBV19 and TRBJ2-7): DGGITQSPKYLFRKEGQNVTLSCEQNLNHDAMYWYRQDPGQGLRLIYYSQIVNDFQKGDIAEGYSVSREKKESFPLTVTSAQKNPTAFYLCASSILGQAGSYEQYFGPGTRLTVT.

The J gene is TRBJ1-2, the V gene TRBV25-1, with a tentative D call TRBD1 (5 bases). The CDR3 covers 11 residues. Deletions cut 6 bases from V and 5 bases from J, with 7 bases between. Germline V gene data show CDR1 as MGHDK and CDR2 as SYGVNS. This CDR3 is CASSQGYGYTF. The DNA of the CDR3 is TGTGCCAGCAGCCAGGGTTATGGCTACACCTTC.

The chain is built from TRBV10-3 and TRBJ2-5; no clear D. The CDR3 contains 10 residues. Germline CDR1 reads ENHRY; CDR2 reads SYGVKD. V was cut by 6 bases and J by 3 bases, with 2 bases left in between. CDR3 protein: CAISEETQYF. The CDR3 bases are TGTGCCATCAGCGAAGAGACCCAGTACTTC.

The J gene is TRBJ1-2, the V gene TRBV10-3; D may be TRBD1 (5 bases). CDR1 is ENHRY, CDR2 SYGVKD, per germline. The CDR3 consists of 14 residues. Trimming took off 0 bases at V and 5 bases at J, with 10 bases between the two ends. Here the CDR3 reads CAISESPGRYGYTF. In DNA, the CDR3 is TGTGCCATCAGTGAGTCACCGGGGCGATATGGCTACACCTTC.

In nucleotides, the CDR3 is TGTGCCAGCAGCCTCTCGGGACAGGGCGCTACCCTCCACTTT. It translates to CASSLSGQGATLHF. The rearrangement uses TRBV7-2 and TRBJ1-6; 9 positions agree with TRBD1. With 5 bases clipped from V and 14 bases from J, the junction kept 10 bases outside the gene matches. The CDR3 spans 14 residues. Germline V gene data show CDR1 as SGHTA and CDR2 as FQGNSA.

The chain has TRBV19 and TRBJ2-5; maybe TRBD1 (5 bases). The ends were cut back, 5 bases at V and 9 bases at J, with 16 bases in the middle. CDR1 and CDR2 from the germline V gene are LNHDA and SQIVND (reference sequence). The CDR3 runs to 13 residues. CDR3 in amino acids: CASSPRQRMAQYF. The CDR3 DNA reads TGTGCCAGTAGTCCTCGACAGCGAATGGCCCAGTACTTC.